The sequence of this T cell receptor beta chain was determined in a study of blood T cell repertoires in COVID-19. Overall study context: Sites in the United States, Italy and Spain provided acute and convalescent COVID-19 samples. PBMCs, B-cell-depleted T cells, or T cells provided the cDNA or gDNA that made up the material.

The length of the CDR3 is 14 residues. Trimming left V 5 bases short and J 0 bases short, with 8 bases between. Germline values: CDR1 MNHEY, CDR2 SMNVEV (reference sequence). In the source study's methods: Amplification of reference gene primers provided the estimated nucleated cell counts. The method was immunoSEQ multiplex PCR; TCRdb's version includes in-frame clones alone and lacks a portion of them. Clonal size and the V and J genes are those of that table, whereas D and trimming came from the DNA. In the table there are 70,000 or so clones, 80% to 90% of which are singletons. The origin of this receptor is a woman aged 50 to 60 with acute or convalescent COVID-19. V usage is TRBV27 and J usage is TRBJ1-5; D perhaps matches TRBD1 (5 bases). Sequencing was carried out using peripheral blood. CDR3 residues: CASSQGYSNQPQHF. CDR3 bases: TGTGCCAGCAGTCAGGGATATAGCAATCAGCCCCAGCATTTT.